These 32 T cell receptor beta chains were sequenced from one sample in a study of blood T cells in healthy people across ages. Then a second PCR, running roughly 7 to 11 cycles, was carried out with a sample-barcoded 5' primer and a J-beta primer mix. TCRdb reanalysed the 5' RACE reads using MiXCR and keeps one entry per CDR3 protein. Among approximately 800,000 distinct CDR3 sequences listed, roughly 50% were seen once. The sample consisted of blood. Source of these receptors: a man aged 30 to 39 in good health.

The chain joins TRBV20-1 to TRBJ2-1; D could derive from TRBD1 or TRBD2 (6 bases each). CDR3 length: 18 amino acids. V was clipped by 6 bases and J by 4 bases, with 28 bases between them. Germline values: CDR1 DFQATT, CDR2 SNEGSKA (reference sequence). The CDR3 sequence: CSAPRGVSSPHEYNEQFF. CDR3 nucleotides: TGCAGTGCCCCAAGGGGGGTTAGTTCCCCCCACGAGTACAATGAGCAGTTCTTC.

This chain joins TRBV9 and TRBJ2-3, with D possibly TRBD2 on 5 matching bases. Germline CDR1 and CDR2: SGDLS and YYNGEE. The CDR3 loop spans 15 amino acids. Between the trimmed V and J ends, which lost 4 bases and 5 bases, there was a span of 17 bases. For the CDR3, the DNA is TGTGCCAGCAGCTCAACCGGACTGCCAGGAGATACGCAGTATTTT. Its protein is CASSSTGLPGDTQYF.

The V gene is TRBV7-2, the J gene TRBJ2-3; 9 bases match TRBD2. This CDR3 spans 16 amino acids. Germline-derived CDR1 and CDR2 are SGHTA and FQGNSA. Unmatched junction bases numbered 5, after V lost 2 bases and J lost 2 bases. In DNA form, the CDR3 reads TGTGCCAGCAGCTTAAGACTAGCGGAGACCACAGATACGCAGTATTTT. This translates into CASSLRLAETTDTQYF.

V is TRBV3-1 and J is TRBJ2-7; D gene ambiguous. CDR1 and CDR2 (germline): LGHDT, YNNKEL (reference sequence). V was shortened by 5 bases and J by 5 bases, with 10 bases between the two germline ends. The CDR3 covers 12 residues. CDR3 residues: CASSYLSDEQYF. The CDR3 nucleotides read TGTGCCAGCAGCTACCTGTCCGACGAGCAGTACTTC.

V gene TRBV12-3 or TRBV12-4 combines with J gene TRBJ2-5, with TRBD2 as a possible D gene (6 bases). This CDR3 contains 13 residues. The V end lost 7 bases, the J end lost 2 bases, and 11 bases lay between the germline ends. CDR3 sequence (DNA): TGTGCCAGCACCCACGCGGGACAAGAGACCCAGTACTTC. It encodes CASTHAGQETQYF.

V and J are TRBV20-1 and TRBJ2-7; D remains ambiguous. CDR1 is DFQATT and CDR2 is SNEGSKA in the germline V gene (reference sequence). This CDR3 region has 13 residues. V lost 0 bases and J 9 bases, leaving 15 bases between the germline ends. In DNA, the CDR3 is TGCAGTGCTAGAGATATTTTATCGATTGGGCAGTACTTC. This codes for CSARDILSIGQYF.

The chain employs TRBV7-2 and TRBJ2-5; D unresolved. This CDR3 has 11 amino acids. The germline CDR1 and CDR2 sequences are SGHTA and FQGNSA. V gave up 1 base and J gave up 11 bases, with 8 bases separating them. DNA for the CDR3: TGTGCCAGCAGCTTAGTTAGAGAGCAGTACTTC. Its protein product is CASSLVREQYF.

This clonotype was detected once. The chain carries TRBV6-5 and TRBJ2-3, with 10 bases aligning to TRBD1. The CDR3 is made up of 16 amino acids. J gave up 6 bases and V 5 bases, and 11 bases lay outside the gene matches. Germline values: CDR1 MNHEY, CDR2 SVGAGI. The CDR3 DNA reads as TGTGCCAGCAGTAGCCGGGACAGGGGACTTTGGGATACGCAGTATTTT. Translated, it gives CASSSRDRGLWDTQYF.

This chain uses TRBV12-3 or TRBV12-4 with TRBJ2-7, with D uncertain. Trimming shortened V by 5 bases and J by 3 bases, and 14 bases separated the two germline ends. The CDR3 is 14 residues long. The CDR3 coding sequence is TGTGCCAGCAGTCCACCGAATGGGGTCTACGAGCAGTACTTC. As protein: CASSPPNGVYEQYF.

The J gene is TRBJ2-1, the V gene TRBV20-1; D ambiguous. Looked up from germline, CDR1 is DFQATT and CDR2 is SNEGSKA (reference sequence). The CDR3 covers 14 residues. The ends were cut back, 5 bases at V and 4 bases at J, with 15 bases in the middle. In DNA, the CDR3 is TGCAGTGCTCTCCCGGGTACTCGATACAATGAGCAGTTCTTC. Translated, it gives CSALPGTRYNEQFF.

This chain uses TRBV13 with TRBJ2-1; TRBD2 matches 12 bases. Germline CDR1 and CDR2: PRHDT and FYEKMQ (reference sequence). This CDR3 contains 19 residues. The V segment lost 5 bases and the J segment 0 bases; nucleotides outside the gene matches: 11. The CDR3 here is CASSRKLAGGISSYNEQFF. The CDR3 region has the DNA TGTGCCAGCAGCCGCAAGCTAGCGGGGGGGATAAGCTCCTACAATGAGCAGTTCTTC.

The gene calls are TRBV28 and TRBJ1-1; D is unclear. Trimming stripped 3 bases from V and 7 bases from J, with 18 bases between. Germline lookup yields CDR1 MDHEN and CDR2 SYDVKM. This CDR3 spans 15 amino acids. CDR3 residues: CASSFSAGGGDEAFF. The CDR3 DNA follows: TGTGCCAGCAGTTTCAGCGCAGGAGGTGGGGATGAAGCTTTCTTT. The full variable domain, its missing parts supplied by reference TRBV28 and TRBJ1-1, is DVKVTQSSRYLVKRTGEKVFLECVQDMDHENMFWYRQDPGLGLRLIYFSYDVKMKEKGDIPEGYSVSREKKERFSLILESASTNQTSMYLCASSFSAGGGDEAFFGQGTRLTVV.

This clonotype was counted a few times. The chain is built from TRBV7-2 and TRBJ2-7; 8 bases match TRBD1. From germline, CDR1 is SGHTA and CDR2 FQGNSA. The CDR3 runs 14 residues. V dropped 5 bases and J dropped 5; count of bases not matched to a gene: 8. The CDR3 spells CASSPRQGINEQYF. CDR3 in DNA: TGTGCCAGCAGCCCCCGACAGGGGATCAACGAGCAGTACTTC. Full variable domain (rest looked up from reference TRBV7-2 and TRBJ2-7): GAGVSQSPSNKVTEKGKDVELRCDPISGHTALYWYRQSLGQGLEFLIYFQGNSAPDKSGLPSDRFSAERTGGSVSTLTIQRTQQEDSAVYLCASSPRQGINEQYFGPGTRLTVT.

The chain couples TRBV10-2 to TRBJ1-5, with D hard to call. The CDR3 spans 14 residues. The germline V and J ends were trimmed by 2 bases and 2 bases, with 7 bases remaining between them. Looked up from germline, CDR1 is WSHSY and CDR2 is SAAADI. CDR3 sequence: CASSEGFRNQPQHF. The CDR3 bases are TGCGCCAGCAGTGAGGGGTTTCGCAATCAGCCCCAGCATTTT.

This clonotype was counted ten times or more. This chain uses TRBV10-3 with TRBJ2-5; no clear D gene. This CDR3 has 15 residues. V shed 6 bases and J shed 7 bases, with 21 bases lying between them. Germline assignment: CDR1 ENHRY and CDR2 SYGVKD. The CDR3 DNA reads TGTGCCATCAGCCCCTCCACGTCGGGCAGGCGGACCCAGTACTTC. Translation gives CAISPSTSGRRTQYF.

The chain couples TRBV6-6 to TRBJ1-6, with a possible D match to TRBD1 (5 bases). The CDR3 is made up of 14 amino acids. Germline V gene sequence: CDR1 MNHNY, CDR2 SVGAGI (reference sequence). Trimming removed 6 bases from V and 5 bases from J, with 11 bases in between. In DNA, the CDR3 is TGTGCCAGCAGGGGGACGGGGAATAATTCACCCCTCCACTTT. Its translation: CASRGTGNNSPLHF.

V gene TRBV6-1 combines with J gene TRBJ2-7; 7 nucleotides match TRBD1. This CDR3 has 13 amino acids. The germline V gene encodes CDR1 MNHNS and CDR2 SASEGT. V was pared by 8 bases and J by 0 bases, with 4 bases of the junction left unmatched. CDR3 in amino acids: CASGDRVSYEQYF. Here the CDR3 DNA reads TGTGCCAGCGGAGACAGGGTCTCCTACGAGCAGTACTTC.

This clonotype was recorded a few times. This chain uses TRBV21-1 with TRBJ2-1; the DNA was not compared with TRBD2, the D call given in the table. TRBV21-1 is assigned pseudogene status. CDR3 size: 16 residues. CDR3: CASSKQRLDSYNEQFF. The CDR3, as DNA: TGTGCCAGCAGCAAACAGCGACTAGACTCCTACAATGAGCAGTTCTTC.

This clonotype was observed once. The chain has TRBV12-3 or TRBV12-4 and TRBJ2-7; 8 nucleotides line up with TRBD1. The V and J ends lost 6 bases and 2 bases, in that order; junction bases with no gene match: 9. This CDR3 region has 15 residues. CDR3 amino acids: CASSRGQGLTYEQYF. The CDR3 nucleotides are TGTGCCAGCAGCCGTGGACAGGGTTTAACCTACGAGCAGTACTTC.

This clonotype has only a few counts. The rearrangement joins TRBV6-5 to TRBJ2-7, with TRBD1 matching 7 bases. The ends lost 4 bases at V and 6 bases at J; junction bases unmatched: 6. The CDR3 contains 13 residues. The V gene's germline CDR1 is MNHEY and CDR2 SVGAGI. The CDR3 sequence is CASSSTGEREQYF. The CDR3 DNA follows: TGTGCCAGCAGTTCTACAGGGGAACGCGAGCAGTACTTC.

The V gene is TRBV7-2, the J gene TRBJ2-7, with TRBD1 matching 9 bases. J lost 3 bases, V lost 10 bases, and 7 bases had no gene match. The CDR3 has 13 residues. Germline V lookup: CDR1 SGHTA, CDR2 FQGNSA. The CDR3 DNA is TGTGCCATAGACAGGGGGAATAGCTACGAGCAGTACTTC. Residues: CAIDRGNSYEQYF.

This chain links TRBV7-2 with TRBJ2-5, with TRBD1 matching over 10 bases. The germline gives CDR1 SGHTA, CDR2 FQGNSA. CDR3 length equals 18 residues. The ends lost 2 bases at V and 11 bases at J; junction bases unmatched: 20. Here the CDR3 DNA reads TGTGCCAGCAGCTTATATCTGGCCGGACAGGGGGTTTCTGGGGAGCAGTACTTC. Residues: CASSLYLAGQGVSGEQYF.

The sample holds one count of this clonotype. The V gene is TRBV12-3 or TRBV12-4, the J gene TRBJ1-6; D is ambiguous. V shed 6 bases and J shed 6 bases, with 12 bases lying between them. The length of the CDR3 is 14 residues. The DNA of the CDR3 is TGTGCCAGCAGCATGTCCCACGGTAATTCACCCCTCCACTTT. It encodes CASSMSHGNSPLHF.

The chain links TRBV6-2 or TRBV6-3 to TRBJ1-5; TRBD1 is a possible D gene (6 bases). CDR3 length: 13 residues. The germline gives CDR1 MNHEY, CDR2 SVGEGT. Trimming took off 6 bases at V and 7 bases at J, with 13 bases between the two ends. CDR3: CASSNTGRQPQHF. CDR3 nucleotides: TGTGCCAGCAGCAATACAGGGAGGCAGCCCCAGCATTTT.

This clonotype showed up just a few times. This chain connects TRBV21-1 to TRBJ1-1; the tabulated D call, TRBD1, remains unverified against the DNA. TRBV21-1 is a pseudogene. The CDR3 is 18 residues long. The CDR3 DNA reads TGTGCCAGCAGCAAAGCCATTAGACAGGGCTATGGGAACACTGAAGCTTTCTTT. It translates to CASSKAIRQGYGNTEAFF.

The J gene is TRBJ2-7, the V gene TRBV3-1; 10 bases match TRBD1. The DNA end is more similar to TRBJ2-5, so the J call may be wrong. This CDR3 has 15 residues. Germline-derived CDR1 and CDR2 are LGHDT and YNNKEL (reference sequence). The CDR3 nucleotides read TGTGCCAGCACCGAGCCCGGGACAGGGGAAGAGACCCAGTACTTC. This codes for CASTEPGTGEETQYF.

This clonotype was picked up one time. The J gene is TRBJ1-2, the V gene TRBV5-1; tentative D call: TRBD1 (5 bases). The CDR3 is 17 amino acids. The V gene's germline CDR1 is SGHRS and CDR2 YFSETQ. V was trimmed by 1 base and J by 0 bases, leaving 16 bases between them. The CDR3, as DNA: TGCGCCAGCAGCTTGAGGGGAGGCGAGCGAACTAACTATGGCTACACCTTC. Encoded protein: CASSLRGGERTNYGYTF.

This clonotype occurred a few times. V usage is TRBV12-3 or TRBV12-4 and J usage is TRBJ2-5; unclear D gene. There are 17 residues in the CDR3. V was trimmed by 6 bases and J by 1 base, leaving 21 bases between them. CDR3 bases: TGTGCCAGCAGCCCTTCCTTTGGGCTCCGAGCCCAAGAGACCCAGTACTTC. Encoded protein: CASSPSFGLRAQETQYF.

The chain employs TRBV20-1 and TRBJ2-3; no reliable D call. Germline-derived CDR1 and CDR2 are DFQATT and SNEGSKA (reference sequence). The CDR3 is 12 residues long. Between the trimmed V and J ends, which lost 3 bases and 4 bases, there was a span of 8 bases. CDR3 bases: TGCAGTGCTAGGGTCCGGGCAGATACGCAGTATTTT. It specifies CSARVRADTQYF.

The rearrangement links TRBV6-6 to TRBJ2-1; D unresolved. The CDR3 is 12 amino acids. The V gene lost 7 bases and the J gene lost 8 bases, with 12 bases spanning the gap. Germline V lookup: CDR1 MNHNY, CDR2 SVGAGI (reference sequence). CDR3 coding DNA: TGTGCCAGCACCGCAGTAGTCTATGAGCAGTTCTTC. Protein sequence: CASTAVVYEQFF.

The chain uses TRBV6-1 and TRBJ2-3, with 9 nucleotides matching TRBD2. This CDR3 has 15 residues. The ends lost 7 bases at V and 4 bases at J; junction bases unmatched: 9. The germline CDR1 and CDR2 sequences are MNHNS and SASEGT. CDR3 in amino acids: CASIEGLASADTQYF. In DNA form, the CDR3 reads TGTGCCAGCATAGAAGGACTAGCGTCCGCAGATACGCAGTATTTT.

CDR3 nucleotides: TGTGCCAGCAGCTTAGAGGGACAGGGGGCTTTCGAAAACATTCAGTACTTC. It translates to CASSLEGQGAFENIQYF. The rearrangement uses TRBV7-9 and TRBJ2-4; 12 bases align to TRBD1. This CDR3 spans 17 amino acids. V shed 1 base, J shed 5 bases, and the junction held 6 bases outside the gene matches. The germline CDR1 and CDR2 sequences are SEHNR and FQNEAQ (reference sequence).